A selection of T cell receptor beta chains follows, all from one sample in a study of T cell repertoires in cytomegalovirus infection. No cognate antigen is known for these TCRs. Each CDR3 protein is one row after TCRdb ran MiXCR on the reads. The sample lists 340,000 or so distinct CDR3 sequences; just under 25% were seen once. The input for sequencing was cultured PBMCs, taken from culture after CMV antigen stimulation. The source is a human donor in good health (CMV status not recorded). Some clones in this sample may be carry-over from other donors' samples. Each CDR3 is given with its conserved first and last residue. Fields, in order: CDR3 length, V gene, clone size, CDR3 protein. Only part of the rows carry a size: once, few, many, or a class if the clone is expanded.

>16|TRBV11-2|few
CASSSPSLGHRDTQYF
>13|TRBV7-2|many
CASSWDRDYGYTF
>16|TRBV19|NA
CASKRYRQDYNSPLHF
>14|TRBV19|few
CASSKEAAEDTQYF
>14|TRBV19|few
CASSTYVGTGEAFF
>15|TRBV7-2|many
CASSFTVQGNNEQFF
>14|TRBV10-3|few
CAISETSGEETQYF
>15|TRBV2|few
CASSLAGELYNEQFF
>13|TRBV7-3|few
CASSSDSGTEAFF
>15|TRBV6-6|few
CASSYSVMAGGGYTF
>13|TRBV7-9|many
CASSLGIRNPQHF